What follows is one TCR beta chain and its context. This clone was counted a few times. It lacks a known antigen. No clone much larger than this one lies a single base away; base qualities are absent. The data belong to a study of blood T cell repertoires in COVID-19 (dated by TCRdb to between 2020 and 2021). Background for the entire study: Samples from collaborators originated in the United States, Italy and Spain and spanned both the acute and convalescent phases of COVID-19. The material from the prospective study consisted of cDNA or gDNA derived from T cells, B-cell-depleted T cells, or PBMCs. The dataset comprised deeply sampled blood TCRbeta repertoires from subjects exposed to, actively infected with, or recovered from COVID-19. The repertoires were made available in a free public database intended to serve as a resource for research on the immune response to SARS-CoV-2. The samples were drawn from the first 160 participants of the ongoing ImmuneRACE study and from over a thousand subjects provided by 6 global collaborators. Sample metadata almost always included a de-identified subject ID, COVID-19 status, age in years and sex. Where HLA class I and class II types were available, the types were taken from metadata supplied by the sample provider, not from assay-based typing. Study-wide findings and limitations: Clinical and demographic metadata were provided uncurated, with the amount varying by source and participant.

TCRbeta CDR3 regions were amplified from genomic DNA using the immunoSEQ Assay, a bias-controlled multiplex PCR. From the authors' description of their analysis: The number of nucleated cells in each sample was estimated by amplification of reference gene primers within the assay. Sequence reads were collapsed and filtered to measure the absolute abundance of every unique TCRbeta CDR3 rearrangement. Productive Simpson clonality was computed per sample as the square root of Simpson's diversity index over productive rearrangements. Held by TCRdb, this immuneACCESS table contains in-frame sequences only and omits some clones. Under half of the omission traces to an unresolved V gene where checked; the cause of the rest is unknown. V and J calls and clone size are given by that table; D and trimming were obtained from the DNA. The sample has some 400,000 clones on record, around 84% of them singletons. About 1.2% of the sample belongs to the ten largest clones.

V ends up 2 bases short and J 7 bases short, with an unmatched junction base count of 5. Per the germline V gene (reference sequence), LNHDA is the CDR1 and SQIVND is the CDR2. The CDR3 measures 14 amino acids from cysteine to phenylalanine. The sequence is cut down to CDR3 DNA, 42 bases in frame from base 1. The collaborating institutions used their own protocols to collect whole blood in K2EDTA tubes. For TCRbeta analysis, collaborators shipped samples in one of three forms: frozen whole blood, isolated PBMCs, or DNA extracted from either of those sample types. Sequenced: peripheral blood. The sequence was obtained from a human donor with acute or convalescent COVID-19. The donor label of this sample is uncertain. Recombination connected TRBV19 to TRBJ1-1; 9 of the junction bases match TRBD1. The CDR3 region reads CASSIIGGQGEAFF. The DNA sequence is TGTGCCAGTAGTATAATTGGGGGACAGGGTGAAGCTTTCTTT.